Below, one T cell receptor (beta chain) is given with its context. The data belong to a study of T cell changes during pregnancy in multiple sclerosis. V was trimmed by 2 bases and J by 4 bases, leaving 13 bases between them. There are 15 residues in the CDR3. Germline CDR1 reads SGHAT; CDR2 reads FQNNGV. Produced via immunoSEQ multiplex PCR; TCRdb's table is partial and in-frame only. The data contain around 110,000 clones, 85% to 95% of them singletons. This chain links TRBV11-2 with TRBJ2-3; the D gene is possibly TRBD1 (5 bases). Sequenced here: peripheral blood, sampled after pregnancy. This TCR was sampled from a female donor with multiple sclerosis, enrolled in a pregnancy study. The CDR3 DNA follows: TGTGCCAGCAGCTTATCGGGCAGGGCGGCAGATACGCAGTATTTT. Amino acids: CASSLSGRAADTQYF. Together with reference TRBV11-2 and TRBJ2-3, the CDR3 gives the full variable domain: EAGVAQSPRYKIIEKRQSVAFWCNPISGHATLYWYQQILGQGPKLLIQFQNNGVVDDSQLPKDRFSAERLKGVDSTLKIQPAKLEDSAVYLCASSLSGRAADTQYFGPGTRLTVL.